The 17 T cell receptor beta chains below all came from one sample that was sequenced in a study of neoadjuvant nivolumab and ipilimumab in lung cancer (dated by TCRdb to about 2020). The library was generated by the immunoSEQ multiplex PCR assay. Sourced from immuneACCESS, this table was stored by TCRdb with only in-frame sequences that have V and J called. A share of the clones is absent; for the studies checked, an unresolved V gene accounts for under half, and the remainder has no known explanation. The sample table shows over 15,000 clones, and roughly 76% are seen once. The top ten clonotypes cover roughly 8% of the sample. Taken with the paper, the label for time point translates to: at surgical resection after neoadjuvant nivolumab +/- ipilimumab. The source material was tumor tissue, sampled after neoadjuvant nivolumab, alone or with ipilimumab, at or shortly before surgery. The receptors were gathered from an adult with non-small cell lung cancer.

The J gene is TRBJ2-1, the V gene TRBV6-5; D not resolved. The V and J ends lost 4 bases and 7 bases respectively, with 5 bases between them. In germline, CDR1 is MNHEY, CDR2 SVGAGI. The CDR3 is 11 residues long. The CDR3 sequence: CASSSWNEQFF. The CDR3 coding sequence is TGTGCCAGCAGTTCCTGGAATGAGCAGTTCTTC.

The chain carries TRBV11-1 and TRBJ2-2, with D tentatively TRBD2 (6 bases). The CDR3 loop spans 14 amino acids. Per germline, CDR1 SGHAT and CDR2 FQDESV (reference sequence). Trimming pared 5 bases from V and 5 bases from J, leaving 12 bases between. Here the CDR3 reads CASSGSRGTGELFF. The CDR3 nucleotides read TGTGCCAGCAGCGGCAGTCGGGGGACCGGGGAGCTGTTTTTT.

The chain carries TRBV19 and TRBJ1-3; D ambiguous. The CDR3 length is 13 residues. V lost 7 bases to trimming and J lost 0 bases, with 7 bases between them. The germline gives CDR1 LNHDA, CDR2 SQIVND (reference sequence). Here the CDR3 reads CASTQISGNTIYF. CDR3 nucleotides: TGTGCCAGTACCCAGATCTCTGGAAACACCATATATTTT.

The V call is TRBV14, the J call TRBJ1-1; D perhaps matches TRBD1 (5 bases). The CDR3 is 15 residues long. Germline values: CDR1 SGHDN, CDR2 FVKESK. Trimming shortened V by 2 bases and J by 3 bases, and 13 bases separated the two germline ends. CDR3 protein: CASSQRRGSDTEAFF. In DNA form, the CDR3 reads TGTGCCAGCAGCCAACGTCGGGGGTCGGACACTGAAGCTTTCTTT. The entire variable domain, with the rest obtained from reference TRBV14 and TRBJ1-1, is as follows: EAGVTQFPSHSVIEKGQTVTLRCDPISGHDNLYWYRRVMGKEIKFLLHFVKESKQDESGMPNNRFLAERTGGTYSTLKVQPAELEDSGVYFCASSQRRGSDTEAFFGQGTRLTVV.

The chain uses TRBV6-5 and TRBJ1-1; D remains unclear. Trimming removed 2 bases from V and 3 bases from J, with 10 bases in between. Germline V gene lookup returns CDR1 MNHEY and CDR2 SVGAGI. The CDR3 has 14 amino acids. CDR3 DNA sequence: TGTGCCAGCAGTTACCCCAGATCCTACACTGAAGCTTTCTTT. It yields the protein CASSYPRSYTEAFF.

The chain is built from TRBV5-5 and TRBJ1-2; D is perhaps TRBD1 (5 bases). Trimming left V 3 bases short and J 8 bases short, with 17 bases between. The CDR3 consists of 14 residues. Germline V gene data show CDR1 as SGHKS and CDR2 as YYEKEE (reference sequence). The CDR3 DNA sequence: TGTGCCAGCAGCTCGCCCTTGGGGCGGGACGGCTACACCTTC. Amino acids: CASSSPLGRDGYTF.

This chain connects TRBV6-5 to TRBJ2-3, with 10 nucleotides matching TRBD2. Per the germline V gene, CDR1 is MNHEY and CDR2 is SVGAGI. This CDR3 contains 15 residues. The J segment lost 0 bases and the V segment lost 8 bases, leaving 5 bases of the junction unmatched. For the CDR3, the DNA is TGTGCCAGCCAAGGAGCGGGGGGGAGCACAGATACGCAGTATTTT. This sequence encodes CASQGAGGSTDTQYF.

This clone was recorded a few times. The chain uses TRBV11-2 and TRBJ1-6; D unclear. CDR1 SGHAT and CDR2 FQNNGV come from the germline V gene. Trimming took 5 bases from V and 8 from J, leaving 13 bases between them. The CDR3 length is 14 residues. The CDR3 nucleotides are TGTGCCAGCAGCCCTCAAGACCTTTATTCACCCCTCCACTTT. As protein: CASSPQDLYSPLHF.

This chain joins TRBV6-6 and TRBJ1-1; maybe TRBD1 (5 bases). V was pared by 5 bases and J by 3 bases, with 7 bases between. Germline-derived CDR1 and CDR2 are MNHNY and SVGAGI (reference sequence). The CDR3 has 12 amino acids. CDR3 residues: CASSRGYTEAFF. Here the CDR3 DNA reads TGTGCCAGCAGTCGGGGCTACACTGAAGCTTTCTTT.

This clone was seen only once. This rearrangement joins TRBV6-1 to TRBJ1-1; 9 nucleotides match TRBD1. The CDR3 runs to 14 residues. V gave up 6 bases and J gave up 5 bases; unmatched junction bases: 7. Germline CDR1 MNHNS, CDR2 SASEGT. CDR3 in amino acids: CASRTGGEVTEAFF. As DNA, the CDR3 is TGTGCCAGCAGGACAGGGGGTGAGGTGACTGAAGCTTTCTTT.

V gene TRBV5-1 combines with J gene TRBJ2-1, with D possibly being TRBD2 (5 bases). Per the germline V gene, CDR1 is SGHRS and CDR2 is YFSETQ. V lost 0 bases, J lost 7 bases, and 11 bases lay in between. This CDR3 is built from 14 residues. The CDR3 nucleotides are TGCGCCAGCAGCTTGGGTAATCCGGGGAATGAGCAGTTCTTC. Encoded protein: CASSLGNPGNEQFF.

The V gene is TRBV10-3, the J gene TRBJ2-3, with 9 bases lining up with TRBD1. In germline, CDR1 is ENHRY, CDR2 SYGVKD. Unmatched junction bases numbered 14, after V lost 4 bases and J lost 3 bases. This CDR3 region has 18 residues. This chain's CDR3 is CAISVRGGKTGGTDTQYF. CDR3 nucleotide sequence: TGTGCCATCAGTGTGAGGGGGGGGAAGACAGGGGGAACAGATACGCAGTATTTT.

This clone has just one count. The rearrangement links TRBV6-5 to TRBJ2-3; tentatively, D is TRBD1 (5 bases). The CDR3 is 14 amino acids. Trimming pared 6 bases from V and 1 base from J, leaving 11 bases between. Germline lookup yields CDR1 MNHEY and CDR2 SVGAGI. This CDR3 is CASRSRGGTDTQYF. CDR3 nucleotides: TGTGCCAGCAGGTCTAGGGGTGGCACAGATACGCAGTATTTT.

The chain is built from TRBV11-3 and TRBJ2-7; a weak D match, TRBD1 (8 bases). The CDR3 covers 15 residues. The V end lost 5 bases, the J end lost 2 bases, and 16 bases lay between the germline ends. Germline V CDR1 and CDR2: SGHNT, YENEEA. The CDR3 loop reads CASSPDRGLTYEQYF. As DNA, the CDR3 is TGTGCCAGCAGCCCAGACAGGGGACTAACCTACGAGCAGTACTTC. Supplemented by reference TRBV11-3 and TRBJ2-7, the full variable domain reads EAGVVQSPRYKIIEKKQPVAFWCNPISGHNTLYWYLQNLGQGPELLIRYENEEAVDDSQLPKDRFSAERLKGVDSTLKIQPAELGDSAVYLCASSPDRGLTYEQYFGPGTRLTVT.

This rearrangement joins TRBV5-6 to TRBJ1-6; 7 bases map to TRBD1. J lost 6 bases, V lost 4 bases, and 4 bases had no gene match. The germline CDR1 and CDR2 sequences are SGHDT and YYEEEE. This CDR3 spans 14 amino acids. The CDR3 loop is CASSTGQFNSPLHF. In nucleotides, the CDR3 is TGTGCCAGCAGCACGGGACAGTTTAATTCACCCCTCCACTTT.

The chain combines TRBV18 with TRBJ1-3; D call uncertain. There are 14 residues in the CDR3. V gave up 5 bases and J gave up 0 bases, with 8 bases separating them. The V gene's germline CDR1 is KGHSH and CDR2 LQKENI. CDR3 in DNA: TGTGCCAGCTCAGTGGGGAACTCTGGAAACACCATATATTTT. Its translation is CASSVGNSGNTIYF.

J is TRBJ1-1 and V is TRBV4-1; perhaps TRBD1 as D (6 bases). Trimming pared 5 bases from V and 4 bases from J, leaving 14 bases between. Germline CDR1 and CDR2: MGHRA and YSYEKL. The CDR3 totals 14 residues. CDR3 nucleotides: TGCGCCAGCAGCTACGAAGGGGGGGGCACTGAAGCTTTCTTT. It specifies CASSYEGGGTEAFF.